This paragraph reports one T cell receptor (beta chain). The gene symbols are mouse symbols. The read comes to an end 1 residue before the CDR3 does, leaving the germline J gene to fill in the end. Trimming shortened V by 5 bases and J by 1 base, and 8 bases separated the two germline ends. This CDR3 spans 13 amino acids. The germline CDR1 and CDR2 sequences are SNHLY and FYNGKV (reference sequence). This sample was taken from a study of tissue T cells after allogeneic stem cell transplantation. Assay: immunoSEQ multiplex PCR; the TCRdb copy retains only in-frame clones and omits some. The sample yields nearly 50,000 clones, around 69% seen once.

The sequence was collected from a pool of C57BL/6 mice in good health. This chain connects TRBV3 to TRBJ1-2, with a possible D match to TRBD1 (6 bases). Source material: sorted cells pooled from one or two spleens. CDR3 sequence: CASSAGQNSDYTF. The sequenced part of the CDR3 DNA is TGTGCCAGCAGCGCGGGACAAAACTCCGACTACACC.